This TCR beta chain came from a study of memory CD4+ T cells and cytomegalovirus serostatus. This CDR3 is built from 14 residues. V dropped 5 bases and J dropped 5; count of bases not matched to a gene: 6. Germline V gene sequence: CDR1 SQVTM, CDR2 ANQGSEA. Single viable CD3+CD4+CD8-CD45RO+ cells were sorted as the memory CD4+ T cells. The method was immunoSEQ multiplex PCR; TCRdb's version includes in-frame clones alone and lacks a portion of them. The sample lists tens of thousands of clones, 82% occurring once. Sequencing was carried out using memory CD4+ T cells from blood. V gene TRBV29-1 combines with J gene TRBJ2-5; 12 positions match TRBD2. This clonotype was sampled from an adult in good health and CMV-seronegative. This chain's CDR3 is CSVSLAGGAETQYF. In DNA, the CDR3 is TGCAGCGTTTCACTAGCGGGGGGTGCGGAGACCCAGTACTTC.